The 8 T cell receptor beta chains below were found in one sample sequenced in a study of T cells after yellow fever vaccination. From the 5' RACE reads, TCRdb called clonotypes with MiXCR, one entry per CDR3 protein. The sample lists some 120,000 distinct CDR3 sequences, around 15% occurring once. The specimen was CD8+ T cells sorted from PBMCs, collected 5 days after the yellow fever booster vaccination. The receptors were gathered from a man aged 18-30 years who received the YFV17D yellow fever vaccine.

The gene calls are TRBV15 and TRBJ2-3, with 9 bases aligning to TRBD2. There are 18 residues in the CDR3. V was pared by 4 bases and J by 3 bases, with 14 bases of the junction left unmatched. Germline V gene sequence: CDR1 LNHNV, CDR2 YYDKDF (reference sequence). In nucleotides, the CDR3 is TGTGCCACCAGCAATCCTATACTGGGCGGGGGGGTTACAGATACGCAGTATTTT. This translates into CATSNPILGGGVTDTQYF.

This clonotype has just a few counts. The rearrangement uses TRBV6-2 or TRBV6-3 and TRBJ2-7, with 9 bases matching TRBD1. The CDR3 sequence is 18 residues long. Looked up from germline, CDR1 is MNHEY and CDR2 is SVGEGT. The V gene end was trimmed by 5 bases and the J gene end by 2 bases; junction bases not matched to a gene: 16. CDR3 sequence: CASSGRDRVIRLTYEQYF. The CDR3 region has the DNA TGTGCCAGCAGTGGCCGGGACAGGGTGATCCGACTCACCTACGAGCAGTACTTC.

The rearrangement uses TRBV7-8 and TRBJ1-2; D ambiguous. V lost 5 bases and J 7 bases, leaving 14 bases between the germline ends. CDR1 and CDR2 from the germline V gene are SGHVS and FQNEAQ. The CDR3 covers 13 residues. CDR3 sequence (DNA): TGTGCCAGCAGCCCTCGGGCAGTAGGTGGCTACACCTTC. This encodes CASSPRAVGGYTF.

CDR3 amino acids: CASSVRAGGSNEQFF. The CDR3 DNA reads as TGTGCCAGCAGCGTCCGAGCGGGGGGGAGTAATGAGCAGTTCTTC. This rearrangement joins TRBV9 to TRBJ2-1, with 10 bases aligning to TRBD2. In germline, CDR1 is SGDLS, CDR2 YYNGEE. This CDR3 spans 15 amino acids. With 2 bases clipped from V and 7 bases from J, the junction kept 6 bases outside the gene matches.

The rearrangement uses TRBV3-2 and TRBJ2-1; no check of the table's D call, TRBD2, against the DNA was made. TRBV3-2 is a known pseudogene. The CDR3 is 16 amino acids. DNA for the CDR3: TGTGCCAGCAGTGGGACCCAGCGGGGGGAAAAGGATGAGCAGTTCTTC. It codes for CASSGTQRGEKDEQFF.

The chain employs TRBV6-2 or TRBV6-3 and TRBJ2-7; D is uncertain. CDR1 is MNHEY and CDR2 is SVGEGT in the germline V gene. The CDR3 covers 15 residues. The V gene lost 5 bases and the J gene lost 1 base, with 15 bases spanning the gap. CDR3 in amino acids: CASSPRAGRSYEQYV. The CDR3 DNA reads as TGTGCCAGCAGTCCCCGAGCCGGCAGGTCCTACGAGCAGTACGTC.

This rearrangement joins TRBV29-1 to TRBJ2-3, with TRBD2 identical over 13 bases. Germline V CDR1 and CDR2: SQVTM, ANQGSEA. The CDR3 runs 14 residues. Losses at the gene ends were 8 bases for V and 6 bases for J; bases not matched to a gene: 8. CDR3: CSTTSGGSPDTQYF. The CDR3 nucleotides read TGCAGCACGACTAGCGGGGGGTCCCCTGATACGCAGTATTTT.

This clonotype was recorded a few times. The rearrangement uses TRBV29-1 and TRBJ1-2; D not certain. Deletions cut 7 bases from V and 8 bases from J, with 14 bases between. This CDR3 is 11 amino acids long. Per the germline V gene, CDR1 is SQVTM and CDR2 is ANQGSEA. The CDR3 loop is CSAPYNWGYTF. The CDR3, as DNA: TGCAGCGCTCCCTATAACTGGGGCTACACCTTC.